The 24 T cell receptor beta chains below were found in one sample sequenced in a study of blood T cell repertoires in COVID-19. The method was immunoSEQ multiplex PCR; TCRdb's version includes in-frame clones alone and lacks a portion of them. The data hold a few hundred thousand clones, with roughly 87% observed a single time. Sample: peripheral blood. These receptor sequences come from a man younger than 30 with active or convalescent COVID-19.

In its sample, this clone was seen once. The chain is built from TRBV10-1 and TRBJ2-1; TRBD2 matches at 12 bases. Per germline, CDR1 WNHNN and CDR2 SYGVQD (reference sequence). The CDR3 covers 15 residues. The V and J ends lost 3 bases and 8 bases, in that order; junction bases with no gene match: 5. The CDR3: CASSESTSGGYEQFF. As DNA, the CDR3 is TGCGCCAGCAGTGAAAGCACTAGCGGGGGGTATGAGCAGTTCTTC.

The chain links TRBV6-5 to TRBJ1-1; 7 bases align to TRBD1. This CDR3 is built from 14 residues. CDR1 is MNHEY and CDR2 is SVGAGI in the germline V gene. With 6 bases clipped from V and 4 bases from J, the junction kept 8 bases outside the gene matches. CDR3 bases: TGTGCCAGCAGCGACCAGACAGGGACCACTGAAGCTTTCTTT. It translates to CASSDQTGTTEAFF.

This clone occurred once. The chain carries TRBV29-1 and TRBJ2-5; 9 bases are a match to TRBD1. The CDR3 covers 12 residues. The junction had 5 bases not matched to a gene; V was cut back by 7 bases and J by 5 bases. Germline V gene lookup returns CDR1 SQVTM and CDR2 ANQGSEA. This CDR3 reads CSAGTGMETQYF. The CDR3, as DNA: TGCAGCGCCGGGACAGGGATGGAGACCCAGTACTTC.

V is TRBV4-1 and J is TRBJ2-7; 8 bases map to TRBD1. Germline V gene lookup returns CDR1 MGHRA and CDR2 YSYEKL. The CDR3 is 14 amino acids. V lost 0 bases, J lost 4 bases, and 2 bases stayed unmatched. CDR3 bases: TGCGCCAGCAGCCAAGACAGGGGGCCTTACGAGCAGTACTTC. It translates to CASSQDRGPYEQYF.

V gene TRBV19 combines with J gene TRBJ2-6; D not resolved. This CDR3 has 14 amino acids. Trimming took 5 bases from V and 1 from J, leaving 6 bases between them. Germline values: CDR1 LNHDA, CDR2 SQIVND (reference sequence). The CDR3 spells CASSFRSGANVLTF. DNA for the CDR3: TGTGCCAGTAGTTTCCGTTCTGGGGCCAACGTCCTGACTTTC.

The chain couples TRBV5-6 to TRBJ2-5; D is undetermined. CDR1 and CDR2 from the germline V gene are SGHDT and YYEEEE. CDR3 length: 15 amino acids. V gave up 0 bases and J gave up 1 base, with 10 bases separating them. Here the CDR3 DNA reads TGTGCCAGCAGCTTGGGTCAGGTCCCCCAAGAGACCCAGTACTTC. Translated, it gives CASSLGQVPQETQYF. Based on the CDR3 plus reference TRBV5-6 and TRBJ2-5, the full variable domain is DAGVTQSPTHLIKTRGQQVTLRCSPKSGHDTVSWYQQALGQGPQFIFQYYEEEERQRGNFPDRFSGHQFPNYSSELNVNALLLGDSALYLCASSLGQVPQETQYFGPGTRLLVL.

This chain uses TRBV5-1 with TRBJ2-2; 7 positions agree with TRBD1. The CDR3 spans 14 residues. The J segment lost 3 bases and the V segment lost 4 bases, leaving 3 bases of the junction unmatched. The germline V gene has CDR1 SGHRS and CDR2 YFSETQ. The CDR3 DNA is TGCGCCAGCAGCCCCGGACAGGACACCGGGGAGCTGTTTTTT. Translation: CASSPGQDTGELFF.

The chain joins TRBV5-1 to TRBJ2-3; maybe TRBD2 (5 bases). Between the trimmed V and J ends, which lost 4 bases and 5 bases, there was a span of 14 bases. Germline CDR1 reads SGHRS; CDR2 reads YFSETQ. The CDR3 has 14 amino acids. The CDR3 sequence is CASSPGVLGDTQYF. CDR3 nucleotide sequence: TGCGCCAGCAGCCCCGGGGTTCTGGGAGATACGCAGTATTTT.

This chain joins TRBV29-1 and TRBJ1-3, with no clear D. The CDR3 is 11 residues long. The germline V gene has CDR1 SQVTM and CDR2 ANQGSEA. The ends were cut back, 6 bases at V and 0 bases at J, with 3 bases in the middle. The CDR3 loop is CSVYSGNTIYF. Here the CDR3 DNA reads TGCAGCGTGTACTCTGGAAACACCATATATTTT. Complete variable domain (other parts from reference TRBV29-1 and TRBJ1-3): SAVISQKPSRDICQRGTSLTIQCQVDSQVTMMFWYRQQPGQSLTLIATANQGSEATYESGFVIDKFPISRPNLTFSTLTVSNMSPEDSSIYLCSVYSGNTIYFGEGSWLTVV.

This clone was detected once. The chain recombines TRBV19 with TRBJ2-2, with a tentative D call TRBD1 (6 bases). The CDR3 extends over 18 amino acids. Trimming stripped 7 bases from V and 2 bases from J, with 23 bases between. In germline, CDR1 is LNHDA, CDR2 SQIVND (reference sequence). CDR3: CASTKRGYREPNTGELFF. The CDR3 bases are TGTGCCAGTACCAAAAGGGGATACAGGGAGCCCAACACCGGGGAGCTGTTTTTT.

This clone was picked up a small number of times. This chain's CDR3 is CASSQSSGGVPSYNEQFF. In DNA, the CDR3 is TGCGCCAGCAGCCAAAGCTCCGGAGGGGTCCCTTCCTACAATGAGCAGTTCTTC. V and J are TRBV4-1 and TRBJ2-1; D is perhaps TRBD2 (6 bases). Deletions cut 2 bases from V and 1 base from J, with 18 bases between. The CDR3 contains 18 residues. Germline V gene sequence: CDR1 MGHRA, CDR2 YSYEKL.

The chain links TRBV5-4 to TRBJ2-7; 10 bases align to TRBD2. CDR3 length: 14 amino acids. Germline V gene data show CDR1 as SGHNT and CDR2 as YYREEE (reference sequence). The V gene end was trimmed by 2 bases and the J gene end by 4 bases; junction bases not matched to a gene: 3. For the CDR3, the DNA is TGTGCCAGCAGCTTTGCTAGCGGGGGTTACGAGCAGTACTTC. It translates to CASSFASGGYEQYF.

V gene TRBV6-5 combines with J gene TRBJ1-1; a weak D match, TRBD1 (6 bases). V lost 6 bases to trimming and J lost 0 bases, with 8 bases between them. The CDR3 runs 13 residues. Germline CDR1 MNHEY, CDR2 SVGAGI. The CDR3 DNA is TGTGCCAGCAGCTCAGGGGTGAACACTGAAGCTTTCTTT. Amino acid sequence: CASSSGVNTEAFF.

This sequence joins TRBV9 and TRBJ1-5; D remains ambiguous. From germline, CDR1 is SGDLS and CDR2 YYNGEE. The CDR3 is 14 amino acids. V lost 3 bases, J lost 4 bases, and 11 bases lay in between. The CDR3 sequence: CASSETGINQPQHF. In nucleotides, the CDR3 is TGTGCCAGCAGCGAAACGGGGATAAATCAGCCCCAGCATTTT.

This rearrangement joins TRBV6-5 to TRBJ2-3; the D gene is possibly TRBD2 (6 bases). Germline V gene sequence: CDR1 MNHEY, CDR2 SVGAGI. The CDR3 is 12 residues long. Trimming left V 6 bases short and J 6 bases short, with 10 bases between. The CDR3 here is CASSRGLDTQYF. CDR3 DNA: TGTGCCAGCAGCCGGGGACTTGATACGCAGTATTTT.

The V and J genes are TRBV4-1 and TRBJ1-6, with unresolved D. The CDR3 runs 16 residues. The V end lost 0 bases, the J end lost 10 bases, and 16 bases lay between the germline ends. The germline gives CDR1 MGHRA, CDR2 YSYEKL. CDR3 coding DNA: TGCGCCAGCAGCCAAGAATTCAGGTTAACGCACTCACCCCTCCACTTT. Encoded protein: CASSQEFRLTHSPLHF.

The V and J genes are TRBV7-9 and TRBJ1-1; no reliable D call. The ends were cut back, 8 bases at V and 5 bases at J, with 12 bases in the middle. Germline V lookup: CDR1 SEHNR, CDR2 FQNEAQ (reference sequence). The CDR3 length is 12 residues. In DNA, the CDR3 is TGTGCCAGCCAACGGTTTGATACTGAAGCTTTCTTT. It specifies CASQRFDTEAFF. Full variable domain (outside the CDR3, taken from reference TRBV7-9 and TRBJ1-1): DTGVSQNPRHKITKRGQNVTFRCDPISEHNRLYWYRQTLGQGPEFLTYFQNEAQLEKSRLLSDRFSAERPKGSFSTLEIQRTEQGDSAMYLCASQRFDTEAFFGQGTRLTVV.

V gene TRBV6-5 combines with J gene TRBJ1-6, with no clear D. Trimming took off 4 bases at V and 7 bases at J, with 17 bases between the two ends. Germline CDR1 MNHEY, CDR2 SVGAGI. The CDR3 is 16 residues long. This CDR3 reads CASSSLSGQPNSPLHF. The CDR3 DNA is TGTGCCAGCAGTTCCCTAAGTGGGCAGCCAAATTCACCCCTCCACTTT.

The sample holds one count of this clone. The CDR3 DNA sequence: TGTGCCAGCACCCCCACCGGGACAGACAATCAGCCCCAGCATTTT. Its protein is CASTPTGTDNQPQHF. The J gene is TRBJ1-5, the V gene TRBV5-5, with TRBD1 matching over 7 bases. The CDR3 is 15 amino acids. With V trimmed by 6 bases and J by 3 bases, 9 bases remained unmatched. Germline V lookup: CDR1 SGHKS, CDR2 YYEKEE (reference sequence).

As DNA, the CDR3 is TGCGCCAGCAGCTTTTTTTCGGGGACAACTAATGAAAAACTGTTTTTT. The encoded protein is CASSFFSGTTNEKLFF. The chain combines TRBV5-1 with TRBJ1-4; no firm D call. With 2 bases removed from V and 0 bases from J, the gap between germline ends came to 11 bases. The CDR3 consists of 16 residues. The germline CDR1 and CDR2 sequences are SGHRS and YFSETQ.

The chain is built from TRBV5-6 and TRBJ1-1; D remains ambiguous. This CDR3 region has 15 residues. The germline V gene encodes CDR1 SGHDT and CDR2 YYEEEE. V was pared by 5 bases and J by 2 bases, with 16 bases between. The CDR3 sequence is CASRPMSLPNTEAFF. The DNA for the CDR3 is TGTGCCAGCAGACCGATGAGTTTACCAAACACTGAAGCTTTCTTT.

The rearrangement links TRBV10-1 to TRBJ2-5; 7 bases line up with TRBD1. The V gene's germline CDR1 is WNHNN and CDR2 SYGVQD (reference sequence). The V and J ends lost 5 bases and 2 bases, in that order; junction bases with no gene match: 2. The CDR3 loop spans 13 amino acids. CDR3 sequence reads: CASSKGQQETQYF. The CDR3, as DNA: TGCGCCAGCAGTAAGGGACAGCAAGAGACCCAGTACTTC.

The rearrangement uses TRBV2 and TRBJ1-2, with 7 bases aligning to TRBD1. The V segment lost 4 bases and the J segment 4 bases; nucleotides outside the gene matches: 9. The germline V gene has CDR1 SNHLY and CDR2 FYNNEI. The CDR3 contains 15 residues. The CDR3: CASSVTLGQPYGYTF. In DNA, the CDR3 is TGTGCCAGCAGTGTCACTTTGGGACAGCCCTATGGCTACACCTTC.

The chain couples TRBV5-6 to TRBJ2-3, with 7 bases matching TRBD1. Germline V gene data show CDR1 as SGHDT and CDR2 as YYEEEE. V trimming: 2 bases; J trimming: 2 bases; junction bases outside the gene matches: 8. The CDR3 is made up of 16 amino acids. The CDR3 DNA reads TGTGCCAGCAGCTTTAAACAGGGGTTTTTCACAGATACGCAGTATTTT. It is translated as CASSFKQGFFTDTQYF.